These 16 T cell receptor beta chains were all obtained from the same sample, sequenced in a study of glioma-infiltrating T cells after dendritic cell vaccination. The method was immunoSEQ multiplex PCR; TCRdb's version includes in-frame clones alone and lacks a portion of them. Among about 38,000 clones listed, around four fifths were seen once. Sequences were derived from blood, sampled before dendritic cell vaccination. These receptors all come from a human donor with glioblastoma.

The rearrangement uses TRBV30 and TRBJ1-5; 8 nucleotides align to TRBD1. CDR1 is GTSNPN and CDR2 is SVGIG in the germline V gene (reference sequence). The CDR3 consists of 11 residues. V was pared by 2 bases and J by 15 bases, with 6 bases of the junction left unmatched. The CDR3 sequence: CAWSTGTGRHF. CDR3 coding DNA: TGTGCCTGGAGTACCGGGACAGGCCGGCATTTT.

This sequence joins TRBV28 and TRBJ2-1; 7 nucleotides line up with TRBD1. V dropped 1 base and J dropped 9; count of bases not matched to a gene: 3. CDR3 length equals 13 residues. Germline-derived CDR1 and CDR2 are MDHEN and SYDVKM. CDR3 sequence (DNA): TGTGCCAGCAGTTTATACACAGGGGCTGAGCAGTTCTTC. Its translation is CASSLYTGAEQFF. Filled out from reference TRBV28 and TRBJ2-1, the complete variable domain reads DVKVTQSSRYLVKRTGEKVFLECVQDMDHENMFWYRQDPGLGLRLIYFSYDVKMKEKGDIPEGYSVSREKKERFSLILESASTNQTSMYLCASSLYTGAEQFFGPGTRLTVL.

The CDR3 loop reads CASSWTGGTDTQYF. Here the CDR3 DNA reads TGCGCCAGCAGCTGGACAGGGGGCACAGATACGCAGTATTTT. The chain carries TRBV5-1 and TRBJ2-3; 9 nucleotides agree with TRBD1. Germline V gives CDR1 SGHRS, CDR2 YFSETQ. With 3 bases clipped from V and 1 base from J, the junction kept 0 bases outside the gene matches. CDR3 length: 14 residues. Full variable domain (outside the CDR3, taken from reference TRBV5-1 and TRBJ2-3): KAGVTQTPRYLIKTRGQQVTLSCSPISGHRSVSWYQQTPGQGLQFLFEYFSETQRNKGNFPGRFSGRQFSNSRSEMNVSTLELGDSALYLCASSWTGGTDTQYFGPGTRLTVL.

The CDR3 reads CASSVDAGITDTQYF. Written as DNA, the CDR3 is TGTGCCAGCAGCGTAGACGCGGGGATCACAGATACGCAGTATTTT. The chain couples TRBV9 to TRBJ2-3, with D possibly being TRBD2 (6 bases). Trimming stripped 0 bases from V and 2 bases from J, with 10 bases between. Germline lookup yields CDR1 SGDLS and CDR2 YYNGEE. The CDR3 has 15 amino acids.

This chain links TRBV4-1 with TRBJ2-1, with TRBD1 identical over 9 bases. Trimming removed 5 bases from V and 8 bases from J; junction bases left unmatched: 10. Germline loops: CDR1 MGHRA, CDR2 YSYEKL. The CDR3 totals 15 residues. The CDR3: CASSTFPGQGYEQFF. CDR3 DNA sequence: TGCGCCAGCAGCACCTTCCCGGGACAGGGCTATGAGCAGTTCTTC.

Comment on this clone: This same CDR3 is encoded by further DNA sequences in the sample. The chain carries TRBV4-3 and TRBJ1-6, with 9 bases identical to TRBD1. Germline lookup yields CDR1 LGHNA and CDR2 YSLEER. V was pared by 4 bases and J by 10 bases, with 11 bases of the junction left unmatched. CDR3 size: 16 residues. The CDR3 coding sequence is TGCGCCAGCAGCCCGCCAAGGACAGGGGTTTACTCACCCCTCCACTTT. It translates to CASSPPRTGVYSPLHF.

The V gene is TRBV6-1, the J gene TRBJ1-2; 12 bases are shared with TRBD1. The CDR3 spans 15 residues. CDR1 MNHNS and CDR2 SASEGT come from the germline V gene. Germline trimming cut 9 bases from V and 4 bases from J; bases unmatched to any gene: 9. This CDR3 reads CASRGTGGVGYGYTF. The CDR3 DNA sequence: TGTGCCAGTAGAGGGACAGGGGGCGTCGGCTATGGCTACACCTTC.

V and J are TRBV9 and TRBJ1-1; no clear D. The CDR3 consists of 14 residues. Trimming took off 4 bases at V and 3 bases at J, with 13 bases between the two ends. Germline-derived CDR1 and CDR2 are SGDLS and YYNGEE. The CDR3 region has the DNA TGTGCCAGCAGCCCCCCGGGTGATTACACTGAAGCTTTCTTT. This gives the protein CASSPPGDYTEAFF.

The chain combines TRBV4-3 with TRBJ2-2; 13 bases are shared with TRBD2. This CDR3 spans 18 amino acids. Germline loops: CDR1 LGHNA, CDR2 YSLEER. Unmatched junction bases numbered 10, after V lost 5 bases and J lost 4 bases. This CDR3 reads CASSGILAGGPFTGELFF. The CDR3 DNA reads TGCGCCAGCAGCGGAATACTAGCGGGGGGGCCATTCACCGGGGAGCTGTTTTTT.

The chain links TRBV5-4 to TRBJ2-3, with D perhaps matching TRBD2 (5 bases). V gave up 6 bases and J gave up 8 bases, with 16 bases separating them. CDR1 is SGHNT and CDR2 is YYREEE in the germline V gene (reference sequence). The CDR3 is 13 residues long. CDR3 loop: CASTAGDSPTQYF. In DNA, the CDR3 is TGTGCCAGCACCGCCGGGGATTCCCCTACGCAGTATTTT.

This chain connects TRBV2 to TRBJ2-7; possibly TRBD1 for D (7 bases). The CDR3 has 16 residues. Trimming shortened V by 2 bases and J by 1 base, and 15 bases separated the two germline ends. CDR1 is SNHLY, CDR2 FYNNEI, per germline. In nucleotides, the CDR3 is TGTGCCAGCAGTGAAACTGGGCAGGGGGGATCCTACGAGCAGTACTTC. Protein sequence: CASSETGQGGSYEQYF.

The chain uses TRBV5-1 and TRBJ2-1, with 7 bases lining up with TRBD2. Germline assignment: CDR1 SGHRS and CDR2 YFSETQ. The V segment lost 7 bases and the J segment 3 bases; nucleotides outside the gene matches: 4. CDR3 length: 13 amino acids. Here the CDR3 reads CASGGGHYNEQFF. In DNA, the CDR3 is TGCGCCAGCGGGGGGGGTCACTACAATGAGCAGTTCTTC.

The count of this clone is one. Compared with germline, one end of the junction differs, possibly owing to a read error. The sample holds other DNA sequences that translate to the same CDR3. J is TRBJ1-6 and V is TRBV6-6; D gene ambiguous. Germline V gene lookup returns CDR1 MNHNY and CDR2 SVGAGI (reference sequence). This CDR3 region has 16 residues. The CDR3 protein is CASSYLGDSYNSPLHF. The CDR3 DNA reads TGTGCCAGCAGTTATTTGGGAGACTCCTATAATTCCCCCCTCCACTTT.

This chain links TRBV25-1 with TRBJ1-1; no clear D gene. The germline V and J ends were trimmed by 4 bases and 1 base, with 10 bases remaining between them. Germline V gene data show CDR1 as MGHDK and CDR2 as SYGVNS. The CDR3 sequence is 14 residues long. This CDR3 is CASSVRASNTEAFF. As DNA, the CDR3 is TGTGCCAGCAGTGTTCGAGCGTCGAACACTGAAGCTTTCTTT.

J is TRBJ1-5 and V is TRBV30, with no clear D. This CDR3 is 14 amino acids long. The germline V gene has CDR1 GTSNPN and CDR2 SVGIG (reference sequence). Trimming shortened V by 0 bases and J by 4 bases, and 10 bases separated the two germline ends. The CDR3 DNA is TGTGCCTGGAGTGTAGCCCCATCTAATCAGCCCCAGCATTTT. Its translation: CAWSVAPSNQPQHF.

The chain carries TRBV6-5 and TRBJ1-5; 8 bases line up with TRBD1. V lost 5 bases, J lost 4 bases, and 7 bases stayed unmatched. Germline CDR1 and CDR2: MNHEY and SVGAGI. The CDR3 totals 15 residues. The CDR3 loop is CASSAFGQGNQPQHF. Written as DNA, the CDR3 is TGTGCCAGCAGTGCATTTGGACAGGGAAATCAGCCCCAGCATTTT.